The text below deals with one T cell receptor (beta chain). This clonotype was seen repeatedly, ten times or more. The antigen it recognizes is unknown. No base-level quality is on record; no much larger clone is a single base apart. The data were obtained in a study of T cells in Graves' hyperthyroidism and ophthalmopathy (dated by TCRdb to the late 2010s). Describing the broader study: Peripheral blood samples were taken at the time of initial diagnosis, prior to any treatment. To identify TCR V-J signatures that set the groups apart, the researchers used a discovery cohort of about a hundred patients, made up of 40 to 45 with Graves' ophthalmopathy and about 60 with stable Graves' hyperthyroidism. Prospective prediction of ophthalmopathy was tested in an independent validation cohort consisting of 18 hyperthyroidism patients and more than 15 patients who later progressed to ophthalmopathy. The roughly 90 discovery patients were divided at random into training and test sets in a 7:3 ratio. Thyroid tissue and blood T-cell repertoires from roughly six Graves' hyperthyroidism patients were also compared in the study. Following sampling, methimazole starting at 30 mg daily was given to hyperthyroidism patients, and high-dose intravenous methylprednisolone was given to ophthalmopathy patients. The paper describes TCR Vbeta CDR3 sequencing of some 130 peripheral blood samples, made up of 40 to 45 ophthalmopathy patients, 70 to 75 hyperthyroidism patients and 17 progressor patients.

Stable Graves' hyperthyroidism was defined as the absence of progression to ophthalmopathy over 18 months of follow-up. Hyperthyroidism patients were aged 18 to 65 years and newly diagnosed, with disease duration of less than 2 months. The study excluded patients with uncontrolled infections, other autoimmune diseases, pregnancy or lactation. Diagnoses relied on clinical symptoms, serum thyroxine and TRAb, thyroid ultrasound and orbital computed tomography. PBMCs were isolated from about 10 ml of fresh peripheral blood by Ficoll-Paque density gradient centrifugation. Total RNA was extracted using Trizol reagent, and RNA quality was assessed on an Agilent 2100 Bioanalyzer. The TCR beta CDR3 regions were amplified from RNA transcripts. The first round of RT-PCR for the TCR CDR3 was performed with the HTBI primer set and the Qiagen OneStep RT-PCR kit. The libraries were constructed in a second round of multiplex PCR and then size-selected and purified. Sequencing of the libraries was done on an Illumina HiSeq2000 using paired-end 100 bp reads. The study's own analysis went as follows. SOAPnuke was used to process the raw data, removing reads that contained adapters or uncalled bases, had a mean Phred below 15, or lacked an exact match to the constant primer or identifier. High-quality paired reads were merged with COPE v1.2.5, and unique nucleotide sequences were defined as clonotypes. Clonotypes were aligned to IMGT TRBV, TRBD and TRBJ reference segments using MiTCR v1.1. The analysis was restricted to V-J combinations with a frequency above 0.0001, which together covered 99.2% of the repertoires. A TCS score was defined as the ratio between F50 (clonal expansion) and ExV (chaos), using BLOSUM62-based TCRdist between CDR3 peptides within each V-J. Welch's t-statistics and random forest reduced around 520 V-J features to 10 to 15, which were used in a naive Bayes classifier (R e1071). TCRdb redid the processing of the public reads, applying fastp at Q25 and MiXCR, and retained in-frame beta chains. Every entry covers one CDR3 protein and lists the most common genes and DNA from its rows. The V and J calls follow TCRdb's processing rather than the paper's. The table for this sample lists around 520,000 distinct CDR3 sequences; 11% to 15% of them were counted only once. Around 14% of the sample is held by the ten biggest clonotypes.

The CDR3 measures 11 amino acids from cysteine to phenylalanine. CDR3 DNA only is kept here, 33 bases in frame from base 1. CDR1 and CDR2 are read off the germline V gene as SNHLY and FYNNEI. V is shortened by 6 bases, J by 7 bases, and the region joining them spans 4 bases. Broader findings and caveats from the paper: In validation, the model predicted progression to ophthalmopathy a median of about 6.8 months before onset, with approximately 70% sensitivity and 72.22% specificity. Sample size was not statistically predetermined, and blinding of investigators to group allocation was not performed. Most expanded thyroid clonotypes (frequency above 0.001) were also detected in blood, suggesting blood repertoires may reflect thyroid immune responses. Ophthalmopathy was separated from stable hyperthyroidism by a 13 V-J signature model, with around 90% sensitivity and approximately 84% specificity obtained in cross-validation and 80%/75% obtained in testing.

The receptor's source is a woman in her thirties or forties with Graves' hyperthyroidism. Recombination connected TRBV2 to TRBJ1-6; no D gene call is confident. The material sequenced was blood. The DNA sequence is as follows: TGTGCCAGCAGAGGGAATTCACCCCTCCACTTT. It encodes CASRGNSPLHF. The CDR3, completed at both ends by the reference TRBV2 and TRBJ1-6 genes, gives the full variable domain EPEVTQTPSHQVTQMGQEVILRCVPISNHLYFYWYRQILGQKVEFLVSFYNNEISEKSEIFDDQFSVERPDGSNFTLKIRSTKLEDSAMYFCASRGNSPLHFGNGTRLTVT.